The 26 T cell receptor beta chains reported below all come from one sample, sequenced in a study of Ad26.COV2.S vaccination and SARS-CoV-2 variants. Data came from immunoSEQ multiplex PCR; TCRdb stores just in-frame clones and leaves some out. Of about 680,000 clones in the sample, roughly 90% are singletons; the top ten hold approximately 1.5%. Treatment meaning: roughly 18 received Ad26.COV2.S at low or high dose, single or two shots; 5 received placebo; per-sample allocation not given. Day 63 after the first injection of vaccine or placebo was the sampling time. The specimen comprised peripheral blood, sampled in a trial of Ad26.COV2.S vaccine versus placebo. These receptors were collected from a person between 18 and 65 years old who received the Ad26.COV2.S COVID-19 vaccine or a placebo.

CDR3 in amino acids: CASSPRGREPYEQYF. Here the CDR3 DNA reads TGTGCCAGCAGCCCCCGGGGGCGGGAGCCCTACGAGCAGTACTTC. The chain links TRBV11-2 to TRBJ2-7; the D gene is possibly TRBD2 (7 bases). V was shortened by 5 bases and J by 2 bases, with 16 bases between the two germline ends. The germline gives CDR1 SGHAT, CDR2 FQNNGV. The CDR3 has 15 amino acids.

J is TRBJ1-5 and V is TRBV18, with D possibly TRBD1 on 5 matching bases. V was cut by 3 bases and J by 7 bases, with 13 bases left in between. CDR1 is KGHSH and CDR2 is LQKENI in the germline V gene. The CDR3 extends over 14 amino acids. The CDR3 nucleotides read TGTGCCAGCTCACCGGTAGAGGGGTGGCAGCCCCAGCATTTT. It translates to CASSPVEGWQPQHF.

The chain has TRBV4-2 and TRBJ2-7, with D perhaps TRBD2 (6 bases). V was shortened by 4 bases and J by 0 bases, with 13 bases between the two germline ends. The CDR3 is made up of 15 amino acids. Germline lookup yields CDR1 LGHNA and CDR2 YNFKEQ. For the CDR3, the DNA is TGTGCCAGCAGCCTCACTAGCCGGAGCTCCTACGAGCAGTACTTC. Translating it yields CASSLTSRSSYEQYF.

In nucleotides, the CDR3 is TGTGCCAGCACGGCAGATTATAATTCACCCCTCCACTTT. Its translation is CASTADYNSPLHF. J is TRBJ1-6 and V is TRBV2; D remains ambiguous. The V end was cut by 7 bases, the J end by 4 bases, with 8 bases between. CDR3 size: 13 residues. In germline, CDR1 is SNHLY, CDR2 FYNNEI.

The chain recombines TRBV7-9 with TRBJ2-3, with 7 bases lining up with TRBD2. CDR3 length: 15 amino acids. Germline V gives CDR1 SEHNR, CDR2 FQNEAQ (reference sequence). The V gene end was trimmed by 4 bases and the J gene end by 0 bases; junction bases not matched to a gene: 4. CDR3: CASSYPAGSTDTQYF. The CDR3 nucleotides are TGTGCCAGCAGCTACCCAGCGGGGAGCACAGATACGCAGTATTTT.

This chain uses TRBV5-1 with TRBJ2-1; tentatively, D is TRBD1 (6 bases). Germline V lookup: CDR1 SGHRS, CDR2 YFSETQ. This CDR3 is built from 15 residues. Trimming stripped 3 bases from V and 2 bases from J, with 12 bases between. Written as DNA, the CDR3 is TGCGCCAGCAGCTCGAACAGGGACCCCTACAATGAGCAGTTCTTC. Translation: CASSSNRDPYNEQFF.

The chain recombines TRBV7-2 with TRBJ1-2; 10 nucleotides agree with TRBD1. V was pared by 5 bases and J by 6 bases, with 6 bases of the junction left unmatched. Germline V gene sequence: CDR1 SGHTA, CDR2 FQGNSA. CDR3 length: 14 residues. CDR3 in DNA: TGTGCCAGCAGCGAAGACAGGGGGCTGGATGGCTACACCTTC. It encodes CASSEDRGLDGYTF.

J is TRBJ2-7 and V is TRBV30; D is unresolved. Trimming cost V 3 bases and J 7 bases, with 16 bases left between them. From germline, CDR1 is GTSNPN and CDR2 SVGIG (reference sequence). CDR3 size: 13 residues. CDR3 DNA: TGTGCCTGGAGCGTCGGTCCGCCGGGTGAGCAGTACTTC. It is translated as CAWSVGPPGEQYF.

V usage is TRBV11-2 and J usage is TRBJ2-7; D is ambiguous. This CDR3 has 11 amino acids. The V end was cut by 4 bases, the J end by 6 bases, with 7 bases between. The germline V gene encodes CDR1 SGHAT and CDR2 FQNNGV. The CDR3 DNA reads as TGTGCCAGCAGCTCCGAGAGCGAGCAGTACTTC. It encodes CASSSESEQYF. The complete variable domain, with remaining parts taken from reference TRBV11-2 and TRBJ2-7, reads EAGVAQSPRYKIIEKRQSVAFWCNPISGHATLYWYQQILGQGPKLLIQFQNNGVVDDSQLPKDRFSAERLKGVDSTLKIQPAKLEDSAVYLCASSSESEQYFGPGTRLTVT.

This chain joins TRBV7-6 and TRBJ2-1, with 7 bases matching TRBD2. This CDR3 is 15 amino acids long. V dropped 5 bases and J dropped 8; count of bases not matched to a gene: 12. The germline gives CDR1 SGHVS, CDR2 FNYEAQ. CDR3 bases: TGTGCCAGCAGCCGACAAGGGAGGGGCGTTTATGAGCAGTTCTTC. This gives the protein CASSRQGRGVYEQFF.

This clone has just one count. The chain employs TRBV15 and TRBJ1-1; D not resolved. The germline V gene has CDR1 LNHNV and CDR2 YYDKDF (reference sequence). The CDR3 is 13 residues long. Trimming left V 0 bases short and J 7 bases short, with 9 bases between. The CDR3 DNA is TGTGCCACCAGCAGAGAGGTTTCTGTTGAAGCTTTCTTT. Translation gives CATSREVSVEAFF.

This rearrangement joins TRBV3-1 (or the pseudogene TRBV3-2) to TRBJ1-2; TRBD1 might be the D (6 bases). Looked up from germline, CDR1 is LGHDT and CDR2 is YNNKEL (reference sequence). The V and J ends lost 0 bases and 4 bases respectively, with 12 bases between them. This CDR3 contains 15 residues. For the CDR3, the DNA is TGTGCCAGCAGCCAAGACGGGGGGCCGATCTATGGCTACACCTTC. It specifies CASSQDGGPIYGYTF.

J is TRBJ2-3 and V is TRBV3-1 (or the pseudogene TRBV3-2); TRBD1 matches 10 bases. V lost 4 bases, J lost 5 bases, and 9 bases stayed unmatched. Germline V gives CDR1 LGHDT, CDR2 YNNKEL (reference sequence). The CDR3 loop spans 16 amino acids. CDR3 in DNA: TGTGCCAGCAGCCCCGGGCTAAGGACAGGGGGAGATACGCAGTATTTT. Amino acids: CASSPGLRTGGDTQYF.

The V call is TRBV6-5, the J call TRBJ2-7; 11 nucleotides match TRBD2. The CDR3 spans 15 residues. The J segment lost 7 bases and the V segment lost 6 bases, leaving 11 bases of the junction unmatched. Germline V lookup: CDR1 MNHEY, CDR2 SVGAGI. CDR3 residues: CASSPRTSGSLEQYF. The CDR3 nucleotides read TGTGCCAGCAGCCCGAGGACTAGCGGGTCTTTGGAGCAGTACTTC.

This chain links TRBV21-1 with TRBJ1-4. TRBV21-1 corresponds to a pseudogene. The CDR3 has 15 amino acids. CDR3 protein: CASSPGVGGYEKLFF. CDR3 nucleotide sequence: TGTGCCAGCAGCCCGGGGGTGGGAGGGTACGAAAAACTGTTTTTT.

The V and J genes are TRBV28 and TRBJ2-7; D perhaps matches TRBD1 (6 bases). The CDR3 is 15 residues long. Germline V gives CDR1 MDHEN, CDR2 SYDVKM. V was cut by 2 bases and J by 0 bases, with 11 bases left in between. The CDR3 nucleotides are TGTGCCAGCAGTTTACTAGACAGGAGCTCCTACGAGCAGTACTTC. Translated: CASSLLDRSSYEQYF.

This sequence joins TRBV30 and TRBJ1-6; D is unresolved. The CDR3 runs to 16 residues. The V end was cut by 2 bases, the J end by 0 bases, with 11 bases between. Germline CDR1 and CDR2: GTSNPN and SVGIG (reference sequence). CDR3 sequence (DNA): TGTGCCTGGAGTAAGAAACAGAGCTCCTATAATTCACCCCTCCACTTT. It is translated as CAWSKKQSSYNSPLHF.

The rearrangement uses TRBV5-1 and TRBJ2-5; 7 positions agree with TRBD2. CDR3 length: 14 amino acids. Germline V gene lookup returns CDR1 SGHRS and CDR2 YFSETQ. The junction had 4 bases not matched to a gene; V was cut back by 3 bases and J by 2 bases. The CDR3 bases are TGCGCCAGCAGCTATCAGGGAGGGCAAGAGACCCAGTACTTC. Translating gives CASSYQGGQETQYF.

The chain links TRBV5-6 to TRBJ2-3; D may be TRBD1 (6 bases). The CDR3 covers 16 residues. From germline, CDR1 is SGHDT and CDR2 YYEEEE. V was trimmed by 0 bases and J by 0 bases, leaving 11 bases between them. CDR3 sequence: CASSLEVDRSTDTQYF. CDR3 in DNA: TGTGCCAGCAGCTTGGAGGTTGACAGGAGCACAGATACGCAGTATTTT.

This chain joins TRBV11-2 and TRBJ2-5, with unresolved D. The V gene lost 3 bases and the J gene lost 1 base, with 12 bases spanning the gap. The germline V gene has CDR1 SGHAT and CDR2 FQNNGV. This CDR3 spans 15 amino acids. CDR3 nucleotides: TGTGCCAGCAGCTTTAACTCAGGCAGCCAAGAGACCCAGTACTTC. Amino acid sequence: CASSFNSGSQETQYF.

The chain joins TRBV5-1 to TRBJ2-2; D could derive from TRBD1 or TRBD2 (5 bases each). This CDR3 spans 15 amino acids. Per the germline V gene, CDR1 is SGHRS and CDR2 is YFSETQ. With 3 bases removed from V and 1 base from J, the gap between germline ends came to 10 bases. The DNA for the CDR3 is TGCGCCAGCAGCTGGGGGTTGGGGAACACCGGGGAGCTGTTTTTT. Protein product: CASSWGLGNTGELFF.

The chain uses TRBV30 and TRBJ2-2; D is perhaps TRBD1 (5 bases). There are 12 residues in the CDR3. Germline V gene data show CDR1 as GTSNPN and CDR2 as SVGIG (reference sequence). The V gene lost 3 bases and the J gene lost 7 bases, with 9 bases spanning the gap. CDR3 sequence: CAWSLRVGELFF. The CDR3 region has the DNA TGTGCCTGGAGCCTCAGGGTCGGGGAGCTGTTTTTT. Together with reference TRBV30 and TRBJ2-2, the CDR3 gives the full variable domain: SQTIHQWPATLVQPVGSPLSLECTVEGTSNPNLYWYRQAAGRGLQLLFYSVGIGQISSEVPQNLSASRPQDRQFILSSKKLLLSDSGFYLCAWSLRVGELFFGEGSRLTVL.

This chain joins TRBV19 and TRBJ2-1; D ambiguous. The germline V and J ends were trimmed by 5 bases and 5 bases, with 13 bases remaining between them. The CDR3 contains 14 residues. Germline CDR1 is LNHDA and CDR2 is SQIVND (reference sequence). The DNA for the CDR3 is TGTGCCAGTAGTCCCCCAGTATTGCACAATGAGCAGTTCTTC. Amino acids: CASSPPVLHNEQFF.

This sequence joins TRBV27 and TRBJ1-2; D unclear. The V end lost 3 bases, the J end lost 4 bases, and 9 bases lay between the germline ends. Germline loops: CDR1 MNHEY, CDR2 SMNVEV (reference sequence). The CDR3 covers 13 residues. CDR3 sequence (DNA): TGTGCCAGCAGTTTGGGCAGCTTCTATGGCTACACCTTC. Translating gives CASSLGSFYGYTF.

The V call is TRBV4-3, the J call TRBJ1-4, with D possibly being TRBD1 (5 bases). V was pared by 1 base and J by 5 bases, with 8 bases between. Germline CDR1 LGHNA, CDR2 YSLEER. CDR3 length equals 14 residues. As DNA, the CDR3 is TGCGCCAGCAGCCAAGGACAGTTGAATGAAAAACTGTTTTTT. This translates into CASSQGQLNEKLFF.

The V call is TRBV13, the J call TRBJ2-5; the match to TRBD1 covers 7 bases. CDR3 size: 17 residues. The trim removed 7 bases at V and 0 bases at J, leaving 14 bases unmatched. The germline V gene has CDR1 PRHDT and CDR2 FYEKMQ (reference sequence). Here the CDR3 reads CASTNLRTGPYQETQYF. The CDR3, as DNA: TGTGCCAGCACCAATTTAAGGACAGGACCGTACCAAGAGACCCAGTACTTC.